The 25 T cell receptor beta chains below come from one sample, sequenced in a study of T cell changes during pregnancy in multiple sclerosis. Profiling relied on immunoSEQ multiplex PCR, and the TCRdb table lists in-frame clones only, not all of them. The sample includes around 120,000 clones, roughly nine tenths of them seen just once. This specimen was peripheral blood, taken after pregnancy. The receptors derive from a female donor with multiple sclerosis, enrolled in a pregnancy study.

CDR3 nucleotide sequence: TGCGCCAGCAGCATCAGGACAGGGGGATCGGAGACCCAGTACTTC. Residues: CASSIRTGGSETQYF. V gene TRBV5-1 combines with J gene TRBJ2-5; 10 bases align to TRBD1. The V segment lost 4 bases and the J segment 5 bases; nucleotides outside the gene matches: 8. This CDR3 has 15 residues. Germline V gives CDR1 SGHRS, CDR2 YFSETQ.

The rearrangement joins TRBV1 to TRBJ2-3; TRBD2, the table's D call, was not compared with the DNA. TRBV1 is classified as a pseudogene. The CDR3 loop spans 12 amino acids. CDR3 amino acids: CTSSQRLAGQYF. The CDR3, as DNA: TGCACCAGCAGCCAAAGACTAGCGGGGCAGTATTTT.

The CDR3 region has the DNA TGTGCCAGCAGCCCCCGGGACAGTCCTAGGAACACCGGGGAGCTGTTTTTT. Protein product: CASSPRDSPRNTGELFF. The chain recombines TRBV5-6 with TRBJ2-2; 7 positions agree with TRBD1. Germline assignment: CDR1 SGHDT and CDR2 YYEEEE. J was trimmed by 1 base and V by 4 bases; bases with no gene match: 10. This CDR3 has 17 amino acids.

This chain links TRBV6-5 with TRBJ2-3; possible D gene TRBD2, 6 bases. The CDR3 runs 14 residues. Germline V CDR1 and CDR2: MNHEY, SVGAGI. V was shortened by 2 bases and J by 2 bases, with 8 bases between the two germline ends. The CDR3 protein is CASSYRDFTDTQYF. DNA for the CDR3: TGTGCCAGCAGTTACCGGGACTTCACAGATACGCAGTATTTT.

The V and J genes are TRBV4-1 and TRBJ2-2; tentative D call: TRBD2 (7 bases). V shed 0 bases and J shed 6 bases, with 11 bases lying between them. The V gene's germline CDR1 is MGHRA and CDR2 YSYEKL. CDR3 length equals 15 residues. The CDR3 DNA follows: TGCGCCAGCAGCCAAGAGAGGGGGGGGCCCGGGGAGCTGTTTTTT. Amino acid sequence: CASSQERGGPGELFF.

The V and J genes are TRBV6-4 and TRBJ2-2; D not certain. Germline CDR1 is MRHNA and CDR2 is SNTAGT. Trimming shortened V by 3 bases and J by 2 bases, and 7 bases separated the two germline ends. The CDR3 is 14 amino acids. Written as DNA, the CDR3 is TGTGCCAGCAGTGAGGCACCCAACACCGGGGAGCTGTTTTTT. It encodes CASSEAPNTGELFF.

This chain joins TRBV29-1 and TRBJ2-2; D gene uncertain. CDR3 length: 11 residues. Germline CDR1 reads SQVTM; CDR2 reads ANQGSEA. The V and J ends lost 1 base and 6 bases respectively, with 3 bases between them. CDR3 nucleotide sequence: TGCAGCGTTGAAGCTGCCGGGGAGCTGTTTTTT. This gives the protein CSVEAAGELFF.

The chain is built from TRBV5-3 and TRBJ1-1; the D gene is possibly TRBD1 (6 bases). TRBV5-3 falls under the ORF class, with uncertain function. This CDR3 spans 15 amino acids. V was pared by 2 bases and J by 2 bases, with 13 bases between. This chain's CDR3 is CARSFKGGPNTEAFF. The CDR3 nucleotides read TGTGCCAGAAGCTTTAAGGGGGGGCCCAACACTGAAGCTTTCTTT.

The CDR3 sequence: CASSQPTGGETQYF. For the CDR3, the DNA is TGTGCCAGCAGCCAACCCACGGGGGGAGAGACCCAGTACTTC. The chain recombines TRBV5-6 with TRBJ2-5; 7 nucleotides align to TRBD2. The CDR3 length is 14 residues. The V and J ends lost 4 bases and 4 bases, in that order; junction bases with no gene match: 7. Germline CDR1 and CDR2: SGHDT and YYEEEE.

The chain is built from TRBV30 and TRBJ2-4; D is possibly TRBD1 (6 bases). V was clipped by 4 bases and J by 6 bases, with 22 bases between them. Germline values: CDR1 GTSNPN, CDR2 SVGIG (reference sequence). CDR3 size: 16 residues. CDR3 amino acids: CAWNTLKLGTPNIQYF. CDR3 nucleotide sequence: TGTGCCTGGAATACCTTAAAACTCGGGACACCAAACATTCAGTACTTC.

The CDR3 sequence is CASSLSWAASYNEQFF. DNA of the CDR3: TGTGCCAGCAGTTTATCCTGGGCAGCCTCCTACAATGAGCAGTTCTTC. The rearrangement joins TRBV27 to TRBJ2-1; no clear D. This CDR3 comprises 16 residues. V was clipped by 0 bases and J by 0 bases, with 9 bases between them. The V gene's germline CDR1 is MNHEY and CDR2 SMNVEV (reference sequence).

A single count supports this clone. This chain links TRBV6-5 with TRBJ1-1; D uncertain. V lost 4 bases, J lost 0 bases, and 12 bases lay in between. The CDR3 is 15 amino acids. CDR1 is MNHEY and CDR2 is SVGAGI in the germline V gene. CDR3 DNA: TGTGCCAGCAGTTGCCCGGGATGCCTGAACACTGAAGCTTTCTTT. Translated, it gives CASSCPGCLNTEAFF.

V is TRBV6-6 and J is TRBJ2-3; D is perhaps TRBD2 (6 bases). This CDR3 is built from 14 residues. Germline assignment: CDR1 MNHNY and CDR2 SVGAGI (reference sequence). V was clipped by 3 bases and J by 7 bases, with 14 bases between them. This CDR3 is CASSYGGFENTQYF. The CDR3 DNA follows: TGTGCCAGCAGTTATGGAGGGTTCGAGAATACGCAGTATTTT.

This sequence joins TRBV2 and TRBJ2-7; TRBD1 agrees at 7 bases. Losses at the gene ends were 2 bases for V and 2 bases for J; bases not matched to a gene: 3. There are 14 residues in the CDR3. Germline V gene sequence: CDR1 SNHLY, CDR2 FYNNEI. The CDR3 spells CASSENRGTYEQYF. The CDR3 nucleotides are TGTGCCAGCAGTGAAAACAGGGGAACCTACGAGCAGTACTTC.

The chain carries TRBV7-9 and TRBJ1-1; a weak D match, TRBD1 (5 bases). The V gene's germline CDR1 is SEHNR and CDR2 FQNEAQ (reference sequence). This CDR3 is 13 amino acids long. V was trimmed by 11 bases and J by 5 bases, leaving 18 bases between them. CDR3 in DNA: TGTGCCTCCCTTTGGGGAGGGGAAACTGAAGCTTTCTTT. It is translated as CASLWGGETEAFF.

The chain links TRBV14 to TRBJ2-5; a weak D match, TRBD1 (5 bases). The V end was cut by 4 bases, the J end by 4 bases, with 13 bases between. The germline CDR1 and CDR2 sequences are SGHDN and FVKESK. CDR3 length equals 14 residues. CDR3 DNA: TGTGCCAGCAGCCCTATCCAGGGCCGAGAGACCCAGTACTTC. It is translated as CASSPIQGRETQYF.

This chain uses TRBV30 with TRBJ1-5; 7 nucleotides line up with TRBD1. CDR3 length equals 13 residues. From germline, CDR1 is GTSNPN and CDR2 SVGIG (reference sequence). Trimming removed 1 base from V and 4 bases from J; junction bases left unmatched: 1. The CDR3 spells CAWSAGGNQPQHF. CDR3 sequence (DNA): TGTGCCTGGAGTGCAGGGGGGAATCAGCCCCAGCATTTT.

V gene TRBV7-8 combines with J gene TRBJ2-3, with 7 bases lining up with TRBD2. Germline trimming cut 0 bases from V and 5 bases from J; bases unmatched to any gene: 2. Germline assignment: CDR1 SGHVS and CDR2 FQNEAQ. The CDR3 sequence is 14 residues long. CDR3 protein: CASSLAGGRDTQYF. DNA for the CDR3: TGTGCCAGCAGCTTAGCGGGGGGGAGAGATACGCAGTATTTT.

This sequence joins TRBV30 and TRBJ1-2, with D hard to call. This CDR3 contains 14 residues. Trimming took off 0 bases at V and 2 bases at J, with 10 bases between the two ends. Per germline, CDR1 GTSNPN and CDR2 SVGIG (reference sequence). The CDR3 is CAWSVGWRNYGYTF. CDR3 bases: TGTGCCTGGAGTGTCGGGTGGAGGAACTATGGCTACACCTTC.

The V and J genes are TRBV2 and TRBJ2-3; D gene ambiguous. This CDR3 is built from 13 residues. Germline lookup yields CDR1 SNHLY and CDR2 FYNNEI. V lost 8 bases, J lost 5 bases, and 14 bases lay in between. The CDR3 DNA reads TGTGCCAGCTCCTTCCCGTCCCGAGATACGCAGTATTTT. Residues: CASSFPSRDTQYF.

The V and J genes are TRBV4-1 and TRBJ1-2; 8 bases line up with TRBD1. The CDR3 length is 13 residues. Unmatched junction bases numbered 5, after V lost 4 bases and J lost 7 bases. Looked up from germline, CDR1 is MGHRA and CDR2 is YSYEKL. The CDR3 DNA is TGCGCCAGCAGCCCTGGGACAGGCCTTGGCTACACCTTC. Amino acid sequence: CASSPGTGLGYTF.

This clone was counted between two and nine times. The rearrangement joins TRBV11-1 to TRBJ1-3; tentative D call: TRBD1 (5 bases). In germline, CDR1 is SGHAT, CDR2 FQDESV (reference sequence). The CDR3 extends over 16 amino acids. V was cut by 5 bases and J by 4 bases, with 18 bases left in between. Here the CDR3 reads CASSGTGFSTGNTIYF. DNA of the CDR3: TGTGCCAGCAGCGGCACAGGATTTTCTACCGGAAACACCATATATTTT.

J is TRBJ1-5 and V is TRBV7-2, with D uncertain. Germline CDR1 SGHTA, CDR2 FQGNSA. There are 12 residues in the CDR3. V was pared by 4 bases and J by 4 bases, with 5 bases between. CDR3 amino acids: CASSYWNQPQHF. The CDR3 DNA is TGTGCCAGCAGCTACTGGAATCAGCCCCAGCATTTT.

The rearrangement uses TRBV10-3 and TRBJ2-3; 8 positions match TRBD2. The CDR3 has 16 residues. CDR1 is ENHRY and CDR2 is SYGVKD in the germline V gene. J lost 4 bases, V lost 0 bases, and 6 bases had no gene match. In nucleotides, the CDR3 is TGTGCCATCAGTGAGTCGCGGGGGGTTTTCGCAGATACGCAGTATTTT. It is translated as CAISESRGVFADTQYF.

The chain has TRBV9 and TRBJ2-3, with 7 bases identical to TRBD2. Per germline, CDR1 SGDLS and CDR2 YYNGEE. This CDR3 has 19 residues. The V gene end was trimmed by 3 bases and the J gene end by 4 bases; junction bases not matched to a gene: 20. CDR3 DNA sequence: TGTGCCAGCAGCGCCCACCCGTTTGCGATCGGGGGGAAACCAGATACGCAGTATTTT. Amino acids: CASSAHPFAIGGKPDTQYF. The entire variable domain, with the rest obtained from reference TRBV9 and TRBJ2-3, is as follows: DSGVTQTPKHLITATGQRVTLRCSPRSGDLSVYWYQQSLDQGLQFLIQYYNGEERAKGNILERFSAQQFPDLHSELNLSSLELGDSALYFCASSAHPFAIGGKPDTQYFGPGTRLTVL.